Following are 22 T cell receptor beta chains from one sample sequenced in a study of blood T cell repertoires in COVID-19 (dated by TCRdb to the early 2020s). The library was produced with the immunoSEQ multiplex PCR assay. TCRdb mirrors the immuneACCESS table, restricted to in-frame sequences. Some clones are absent from its copies; in checked studies, under half trace to an unresolved V gene, and the reason for the others is unknown. This sample is represented by some 22,000 clones; around 83% of them were singletons. The top ten clones comprise about 48% of the sample. Sequenced: peripheral blood. The receptors shown here come from an older man with acute or convalescent COVID-19.

The V and J genes are TRBV2 and TRBJ1-2; 8 positions match TRBD1. This CDR3 spans 13 amino acids. CDR1 is SNHLY and CDR2 is FYNNEI in the germline V gene. V was pared by 7 bases and J by 5 bases, with 6 bases of the junction left unmatched. The CDR3, as DNA: TGTGCCAGCATCGGACAGGGCCGTTATGGCTACACCTTC. It yields the protein CASIGQGRYGYTF. The full variable domain, rest sourced from reference TRBV2 and TRBJ1-2, is EPEVTQTPSHQVTQMGQEVILRCVPISNHLYFYWYRQILGQKVEFLVSFYNNEISEKSEIFDDQFSVERPDGSNFTLKIRSTKLEDSAMYFCASIGQGRYGYTFGSGTRLTVV.

V gene TRBV18 combines with J gene TRBJ1-2, with D tentatively TRBD1 (6 bases). V lost 1 base and J 3 bases, leaving 15 bases between the germline ends. The CDR3 is made up of 16 amino acids. CDR1 is KGHSH, CDR2 LQKENI, per germline. The CDR3 spells CASSPQMGGLDYGYTF. CDR3 DNA: TGTGCCAGCTCACCACAAATGGGGGGGCTTGACTATGGCTACACCTTC.

The chain combines TRBV18 with TRBJ1-4, with 7 bases lining up with TRBD1. V shed 3 bases, J shed 5 bases, and the junction held 3 bases outside the gene matches. This CDR3 contains 14 residues. In germline, CDR1 is KGHSH, CDR2 LQKENI. The CDR3 reads CASSPGTENEKLFF. The CDR3, as DNA: TGTGCCAGCTCACCGGGGACAGAGAATGAAAAACTGTTTTTT. The entire variable domain, with the rest obtained from reference TRBV18 and TRBJ1-4, is as follows: NAGVMQNPRHLVRRRGQEARLRCSPMKGHSHVYWYRQLPEEGLKFMVYLQKENIIDESGMPKERFSAEFPKEGPSILRIQQVVRGDSAAYFCASSPGTENEKLFFGSGTQLSVL.

As DNA, the CDR3 is TGCGCCAGCAGCTTGGAGGCTGGGACTGGTCAGCCCCAGCATTTT. Translated, it gives CASSLEAGTGQPQHF. The V call is TRBV5-1, the J call TRBJ1-5, with a weak D call TRBD1 (5 bases). There are 15 residues in the CDR3. Trimming pared 0 bases from V and 6 bases from J, leaving 13 bases between. Per the germline V gene, CDR1 is SGHRS and CDR2 is YFSETQ.

The chain links TRBV7-9 to TRBJ2-1, with TRBD2 matching 7 bases. CDR1 SEHNR and CDR2 FQNEAQ come from the germline V gene (reference sequence). The V gene end was trimmed by 5 bases and the J gene end by 2 bases; junction bases not matched to a gene: 15. The CDR3 is 18 residues long. CDR3 residues: CASSPFRAGASPYNEQFF. CDR3 bases: TGTGCCAGCAGCCCTTTCCGGGCGGGAGCCTCCCCCTACAATGAGCAGTTCTTC.

The gene calls are TRBV5-1 and TRBJ1-3; D is uncertain. V was shortened by 2 bases and J by 1 base, with 7 bases between the two germline ends. The CDR3 is 14 residues long. Looked up from germline, CDR1 is SGHRS and CDR2 is YFSETQ. In DNA form, the CDR3 reads TGCGCCAGCAGCTTTTCGTCGTCTGGAAACACCATATATTTT. Amino acids: CASSFSSSGNTIYF.

The chain combines TRBV3-1 (or the pseudogene TRBV3-2) with TRBJ1-2, with D unclear. Germline values: CDR1 LGHDT, CDR2 YNNKEL (reference sequence). V lost 5 bases and J 0 bases, leaving 10 bases between the germline ends. This CDR3 is built from 14 residues. The CDR3 here is CASSFSEPNYGYTF. The CDR3 DNA reads TGTGCCAGCAGCTTCAGCGAACCTAACTATGGCTACACCTTC.

This sequence joins TRBV18 and TRBJ2-3; TRBD1 matches at 7 bases. The CDR3 sequence is 13 residues long. After removal of 6 bases from V and 6 bases from J, the junction contained 6 bases not matched to a gene. Per the germline V gene, CDR1 is KGHSH and CDR2 is LQKENI. CDR3 DNA: TGTGCCAGCTCGCAAACAGGGGCCGATACGCAGTATTTT. As protein: CASSQTGADTQYF.

This chain uses TRBV24-1 with TRBJ2-3; 7 bases are shared with TRBD1. The germline CDR1 and CDR2 sequences are KGHDR and SFDVKD. The CDR3 sequence is 16 residues long. V shed 5 bases and J 0 bases; nucleotides not matched to a gene: 7. The CDR3 nucleotides are TGTGCCACCAGTGTAACAGGGGCGCCTAGCACAGATACGCAGTATTTT. Protein product: CATSVTGAPSTDTQYF.

This clone was detected only once. The CDR3 bases are TGTGCCAGCACCTTCCCGGAGGGTAGCGGGAGCGGGAATACGCAGTATTTT. Protein sequence: CASTFPEGSGSGNTQYF. This chain links TRBV5-4 with TRBJ2-3, with 9 bases that match TRBD2. The V gene's germline CDR1 is SGHNT and CDR2 YYREEE (reference sequence). The V and J ends lost 6 bases and 7 bases, in that order; junction bases with no gene match: 18. CDR3 length equals 17 residues.

The chain combines TRBV7-9 with TRBJ1-5; D ambiguous. The ends were cut back, 1 base at V and 14 bases at J, with 15 bases in the middle. Germline values: CDR1 SEHNR, CDR2 FQNEAQ (reference sequence). This CDR3 spans 13 amino acids. CDR3 in amino acids: CASSLESRFPKHF. As DNA, the CDR3 is TGTGCCAGCAGCTTAGAATCACGGTTCCCAAAGCATTTT.

This chain joins TRBV11-1 and TRBJ1-1, with TRBD1 matching over 7 bases. The CDR3 length is 15 residues. Losses at the gene ends were 5 bases for V and 0 bases for J; bases not matched to a gene: 6. Germline V gene lookup returns CDR1 SGHAT and CDR2 FQDESV (reference sequence). CDR3 amino acids: CASSASGTVNTEAFF. The CDR3 bases are TGTGCCAGCAGCGCTTCCGGGACAGTGAACACTGAAGCTTTCTTT. Full variable domain (outside the CDR3, taken from reference TRBV11-1 and TRBJ1-1): EAEVAQSPRYKITEKSQAVAFWCDPISGHATLYWYRQILGQGPELLVQFQDESVVDDSQLPKDRFSAERLKGVDSTLKIQPAELGDSAMYLCASSASGTVNTEAFFGQGTRLTVV.

The V gene is TRBV16, the J gene TRBJ2-1, with D possibly TRBD1 on 6 matching bases. Deletions cut 3 bases from V and 4 bases from J, with 10 bases between. Germline CDR1 reads KGHSY; CDR2 reads FQNENV. This CDR3 is built from 14 residues. CDR3 DNA: TGTGCCAGCAGCCAGGCCAGGGGATACAATGAGCAGTTCTTC. Protein product: CASSQARGYNEQFF.

The chain has TRBV5-6 and TRBJ2-4; D is unclear. The CDR3 consists of 15 residues. The germline CDR1 and CDR2 sequences are SGHDT and YYEEEE. Trimming took off 5 bases at V and 3 bases at J, with 15 bases between the two ends. CDR3 nucleotides: TGTGCCAGCAGTTCCCCTTCCGGAGTCAAAAACATTCAGTACTTC. It codes for CASSSPSGVKNIQYF.

This rearrangement joins TRBV19 to TRBJ2-1, with D maybe TRBD2 (6 bases). CDR3 size: 15 residues. V was pared by 3 bases and J by 9 bases, with 18 bases between. The germline V gene encodes CDR1 LNHDA and CDR2 SQIVND (reference sequence). In DNA, the CDR3 is TGTGCCAGTAGTATTGGCCAACTAGCCGTCGGTGAGCAGTTCTTC. Protein product: CASSIGQLAVGEQFF. Based on the CDR3 plus reference TRBV19 and TRBJ2-1, the full variable domain is DGGITQSPKYLFRKEGQNVTLSCEQNLNHDAMYWYRQDPGQGLRLIYYSQIVNDFQKGDIAEGYSVSREKKESFPLTVTSAQKNPTAFYLCASSIGQLAVGEQFFGPGTRLTVL.

This clone was seen only a few times. V gene TRBV30 combines with J gene TRBJ1-4; D is uncertain. The germline V gene has CDR1 GTSNPN and CDR2 SVGIG (reference sequence). V dropped 0 bases and J dropped 8 bases, with 10 bases sitting between them. This CDR3 is 13 amino acids long. CDR3 sequence: CAWSVPPREKLFF. CDR3 nucleotide sequence: TGTGCCTGGAGTGTGCCCCCCCGGGAAAAACTGTTTTTT.

This chain connects TRBV5-1 to TRBJ2-1; no firm D call. CDR1 and CDR2 (germline): SGHRS, YFSETQ. The V end lost 0 bases, the J end lost 5 bases, and 3 bases lay between the germline ends. CDR3 length: 12 amino acids. CDR3 bases: TGCGCCAGCAGCTTGGATAACAATGAGCAGTTCTTC. The encoded protein is CASSLDNNEQFF.

The chain recombines TRBV9 with TRBJ2-3; TRBD2 matches at 9 bases. With 3 bases clipped from V and 3 bases from J, the junction kept 8 bases outside the gene matches. This CDR3 contains 16 residues. CDR1 SGDLS and CDR2 YYNGEE come from the germline V gene. CDR3 nucleotide sequence: TGTGCCAGCAGCGCTCTAGCGGGGAGGGTGACAGATACGCAGTATTTT. It translates to CASSALAGRVTDTQYF. The full variable domain, its missing parts supplied by reference TRBV9 and TRBJ2-3, is DSGVTQTPKHLITATGQRVTLRCSPRSGDLSVYWYQQSLDQGLQFLIQYYNGEERAKGNILERFSAQQFPDLHSELNLSSLELGDSALYFCASSALAGRVTDTQYFGPGTRLTVL.

The CDR3 spells CASSIEGQTYNEQFF. The CDR3 DNA reads as TGTGCCAGTAGTATCGAGGGCCAGACCTACAATGAGCAGTTCTTC. The chain has TRBV19 and TRBJ2-1, with D perhaps matching TRBD2 (5 bases). Germline values: CDR1 LNHDA, CDR2 SQIVND (reference sequence). V was trimmed by 3 bases and J by 2 bases, leaving 11 bases between them. This CDR3 contains 15 residues.

The J gene is TRBJ1-4, the V gene TRBV9; D unresolved. Germline V gene lookup returns CDR1 SGDLS and CDR2 YYNGEE. Deletions cut 4 bases from V and 6 bases from J, with 13 bases between. The CDR3 runs to 14 residues. The CDR3 DNA follows: TGTGCCAGCAGCTCTCAGGCCACTCATGAAAAACTGTTTTTT. Protein product: CASSSQATHEKLFF.

The V gene is TRBV9, the J gene TRBJ1-3; D remains ambiguous. V lost 4 bases and J 3 bases, leaving 14 bases between the germline ends. Germline V CDR1 and CDR2: SGDLS, YYNGEE. The CDR3 consists of 15 residues. CDR3 DNA: TGTGCCAGCAGCCCCTTACCGGGTGGTGGAAACACCATATATTTT. It specifies CASSPLPGGGNTIYF.

V and J are TRBV15 and TRBJ2-1; D is perhaps TRBD1 (5 bases). This CDR3 has 14 amino acids. The V end lost 0 bases, the J end lost 6 bases, and 9 bases lay between the germline ends. Germline V gene data show CDR1 as LNHNV and CDR2 as YYDKDF (reference sequence). Written as DNA, the CDR3 is TGTGCCACCAGCAGAGATAAGGGGTTCAATGAGCAGTTCTTC. Translating it yields CATSRDKGFNEQFF.